Sequencing of this T cell receptor (beta chain) was carried out in a study of T cells in Graves' hyperthyroidism and ophthalmopathy. The study's findings and limits: Classification by a 13 V-J model distinguished ophthalmopathy from stable hyperthyroidism. Most clonotypes that expanded in the thyroid above 0.001 also showed up in blood.

Amplification of TCR beta CDR3 regions was performed using RNA transcripts as template. In the first-round RT-PCR of the TCR CDR3, the HTBI primer set was used. TCRdb reprocessed the multiplex PCR reads with MiXCR, giving one entry per CDR3 protein. The data show 700,000 to 950,000 distinct CDR3 sequences, 35% seen once. Worth noting for this clonotype: Its antigen is unidentified.

In making diagnoses, clinical symptoms, serum thyroxine and TRAb, thyroid ultrasound and orbital computed tomography were all used. This receptor was obtained from a woman aged 40 to 55 with Graves' hyperthyroidism. The sample was blood.

CDR3 in DNA: TGTGCCAGCAGCGGGGGACAAATAACCTATGGCTACACCTTC. Amino acids: CASSGGQITYGYTF. V is TRBV7-9 and J is TRBJ1-2; the D gene is possibly TRBD1 (6 bases). Germline CDR1 SEHNR, CDR2 FQNEAQ (reference sequence). The CDR3 consists of 14 residues. The V and J ends lost 5 bases and 4 bases respectively, with 14 bases between them.